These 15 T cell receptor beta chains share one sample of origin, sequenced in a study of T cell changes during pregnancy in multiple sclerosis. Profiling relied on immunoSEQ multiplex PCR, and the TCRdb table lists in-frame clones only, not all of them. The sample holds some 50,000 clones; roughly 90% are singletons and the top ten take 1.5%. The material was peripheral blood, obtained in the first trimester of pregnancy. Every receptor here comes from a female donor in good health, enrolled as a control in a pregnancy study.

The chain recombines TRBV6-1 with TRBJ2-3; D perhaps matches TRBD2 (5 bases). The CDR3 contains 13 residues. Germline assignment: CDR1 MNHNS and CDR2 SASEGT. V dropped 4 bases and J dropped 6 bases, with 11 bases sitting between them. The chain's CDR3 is CASSAAPGDTQYF. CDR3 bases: TGTGCCAGCAGTGCTGCCCCGGGGGATACGCAGTATTTT.

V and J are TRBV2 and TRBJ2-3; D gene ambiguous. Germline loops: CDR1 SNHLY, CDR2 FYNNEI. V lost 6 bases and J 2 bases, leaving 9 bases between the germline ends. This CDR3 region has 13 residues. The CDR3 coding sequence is TGTGCCAGCAGCTATGGTTCCACAGATACGCAGTATTTT. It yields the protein CASSYGSTDTQYF.

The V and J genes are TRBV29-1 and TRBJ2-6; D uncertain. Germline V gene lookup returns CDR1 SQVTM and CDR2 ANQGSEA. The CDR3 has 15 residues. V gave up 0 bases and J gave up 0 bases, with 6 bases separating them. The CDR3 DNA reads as TGCAGCGTTGAAGATGGCGGCTCTGGGGCCAACGTCCTGACTTTC. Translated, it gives CSVEDGGSGANVLTF. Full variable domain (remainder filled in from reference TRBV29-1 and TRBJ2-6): SAVISQKPSRDICQRGTSLTIQCQVDSQVTMMFWYRQQPGQSLTLIATANQGSEATYESGFVIDKFPISRPNLTFSTLTVSNMSPEDSSIYLCSVEDGGSGANVLTFGAGSRLTVL.

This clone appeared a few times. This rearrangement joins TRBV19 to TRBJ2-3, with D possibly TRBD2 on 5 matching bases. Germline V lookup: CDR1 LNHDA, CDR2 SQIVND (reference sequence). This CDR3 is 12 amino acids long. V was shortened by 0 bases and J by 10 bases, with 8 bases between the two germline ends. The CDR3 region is CASSIDAGAQYF. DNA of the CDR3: TGTGCCAGTAGTATAGATGCCGGGGCGCAGTATTTT. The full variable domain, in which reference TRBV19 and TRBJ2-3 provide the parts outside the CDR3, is DGGITQSPKYLFRKEGQNVTLSCEQNLNHDAMYWYRQDPGQGLRLIYYSQIVNDFQKGDIAEGYSVSREKKESFPLTVTSAQKNPTAFYLCASSIDAGAQYFGPGTRLTVL.

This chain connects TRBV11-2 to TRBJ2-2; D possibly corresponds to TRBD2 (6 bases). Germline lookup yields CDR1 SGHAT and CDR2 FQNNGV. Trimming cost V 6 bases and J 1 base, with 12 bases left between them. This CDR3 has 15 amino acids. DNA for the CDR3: TGTGCCAGCAGACAAACTAGCCAGAACACCGGGGAGCTGTTTTTT. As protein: CASRQTSQNTGELFF.

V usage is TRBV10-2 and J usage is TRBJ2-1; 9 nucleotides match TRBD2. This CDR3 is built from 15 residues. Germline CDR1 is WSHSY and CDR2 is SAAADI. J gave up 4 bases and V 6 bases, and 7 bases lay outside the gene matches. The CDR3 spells CASRNGTSLYNEQFF. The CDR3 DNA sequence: TGCGCCAGCAGGAACGGGACTAGCCTGTACAATGAGCAGTTCTTC.

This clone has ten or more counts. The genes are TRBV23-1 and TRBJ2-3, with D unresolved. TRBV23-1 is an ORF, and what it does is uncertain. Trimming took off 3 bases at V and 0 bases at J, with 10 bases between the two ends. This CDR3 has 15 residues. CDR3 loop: CASSHPGPSTDTQYF. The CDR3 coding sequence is TGCGCCAGCAGTCACCCAGGCCCGAGCACAGATACGCAGTATTTT.

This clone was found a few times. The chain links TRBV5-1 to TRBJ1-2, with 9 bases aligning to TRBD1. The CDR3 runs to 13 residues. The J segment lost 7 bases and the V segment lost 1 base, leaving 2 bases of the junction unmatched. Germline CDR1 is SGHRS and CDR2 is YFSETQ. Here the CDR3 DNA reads TGCGCCAGCAGCTTGACAGGGGGCGGTGGCTACACCTTC. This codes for CASSLTGGGGYTF.

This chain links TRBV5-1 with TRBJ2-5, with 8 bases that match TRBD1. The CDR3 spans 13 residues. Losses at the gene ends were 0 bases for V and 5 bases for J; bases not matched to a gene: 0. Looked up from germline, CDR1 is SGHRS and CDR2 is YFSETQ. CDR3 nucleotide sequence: TGCGCCAGCAGCTTGGGGACAGGGGAGACCCAGTACTTC. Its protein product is CASSLGTGETQYF.

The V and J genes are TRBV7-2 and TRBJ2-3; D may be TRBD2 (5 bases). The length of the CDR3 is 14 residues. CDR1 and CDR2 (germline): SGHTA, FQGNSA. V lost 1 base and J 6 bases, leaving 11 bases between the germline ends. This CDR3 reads CASSLELVADTQYF. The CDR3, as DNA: TGTGCCAGCAGCTTAGAACTAGTGGCGGATACGCAGTATTTT.

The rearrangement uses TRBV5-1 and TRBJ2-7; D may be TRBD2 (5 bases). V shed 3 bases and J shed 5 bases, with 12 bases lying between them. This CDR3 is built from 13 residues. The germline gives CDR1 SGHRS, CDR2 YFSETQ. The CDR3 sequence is CASSSLVKDEQYF. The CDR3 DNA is TGCGCCAGCAGCTCACTAGTTAAGGACGAGCAGTACTTC.

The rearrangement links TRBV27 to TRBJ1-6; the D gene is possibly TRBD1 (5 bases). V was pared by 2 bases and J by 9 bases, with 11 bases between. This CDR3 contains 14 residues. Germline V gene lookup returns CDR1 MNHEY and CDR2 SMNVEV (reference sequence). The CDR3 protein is CASSLGGGGSPLHF. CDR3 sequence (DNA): TGTGCCAGCAGTTTAGGTGGCGGGGGTTCACCCCTCCACTTT.

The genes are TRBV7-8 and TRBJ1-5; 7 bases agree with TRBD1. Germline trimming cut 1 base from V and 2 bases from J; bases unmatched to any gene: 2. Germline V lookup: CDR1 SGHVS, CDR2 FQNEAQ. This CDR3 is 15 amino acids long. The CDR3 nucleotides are TGTGCCAGCAGCTTAGTAGGGGGCGGCAATCAGCCCCAGCATTTT. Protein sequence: CASSLVGGGNQPQHF.

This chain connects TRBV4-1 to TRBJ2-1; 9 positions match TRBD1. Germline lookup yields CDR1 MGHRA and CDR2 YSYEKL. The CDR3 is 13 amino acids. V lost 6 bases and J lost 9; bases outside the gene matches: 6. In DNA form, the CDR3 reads TGCGCCAGCAGAGGGACAGGGTTTGGTGAGCAGTTCTTC. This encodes CASRGTGFGEQFF.

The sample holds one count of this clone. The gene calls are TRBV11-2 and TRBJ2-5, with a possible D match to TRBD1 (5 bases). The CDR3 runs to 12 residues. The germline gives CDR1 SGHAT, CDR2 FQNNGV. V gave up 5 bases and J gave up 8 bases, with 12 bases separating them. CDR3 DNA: TGTGCCAGCAGCCCTATCCAGGGAACCCAGTACTTC. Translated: CASSPIQGTQYF. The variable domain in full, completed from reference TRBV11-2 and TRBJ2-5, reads EAGVAQSPRYKIIEKRQSVAFWCNPISGHATLYWYQQILGQGPKLLIQFQNNGVVDDSQLPKDRFSAERLKGVDSTLKIQPAKLEDSAVYLCASSPIQGTQYFGPGTRLLVL.